Below, one T cell receptor beta chain is given with its context. This sample is drawn from a study of T cells in localized non-small cell lung cancer. The protocol was immunoSEQ multiplex PCR, while the TCRdb copy is restricted to in-frame clones and leaves out a portion. The sample lists roughly 58,000 clones, 75% to 85% occurring once. The sequencing used PBMCs, collected before any cancer treatment. The receptor's source is a man between 40 and 70 years old with stage II lung adenocarcinoma.

In nucleotides, the CDR3 is TGTGCCAGCAGCCCTCAGACAGGGACGAACACCGGGGAGCTGTTTTTT. As protein: CASSPQTGTNTGELFF. The rearrangement uses TRBV9 and TRBJ2-2; 7 nucleotides match TRBD1. V lost 4 bases, J lost 0 bases, and 6 bases stayed unmatched. The CDR3 loop spans 16 amino acids. Germline values: CDR1 SGDLS, CDR2 YYNGEE. Supplemented by reference TRBV9 and TRBJ2-2, the full variable domain reads DSGVTQTPKHLITATGQRVTLRCSPRSGDLSVYWYQQSLDQGLQFLIQYYNGEERAKGNILERFSAQQFPDLHSELNLSSLELGDSALYFCASSPQTGTNTGELFFGEGSRLTVL.